Presented here are 29 T cell receptor beta chains from one specimen sequenced in a study of T cells in Graves' hyperthyroidism and ophthalmopathy (dated by TCRdb to about 2019). Library method: multiplex PCR. The listed sequencing device is Illumina HiSeq 2000. TCR beta CDR3 regions were amplified from RNA transcripts. The first round of RT-PCR for the TCR CDR3 was performed with the HTBI primer set and the Qiagen OneStep RT-PCR kit. TCRdb reprocessing: public reads trimmed at Q25 with fastp, clones called with MiXCR, in-frame beta chains kept. Every CDR3 protein is listed once, alongside the most common genes and DNA of its rows. The sample records some 530,000 distinct CDR3 sequences, 20% to 25% of which are singletons. Of the sample, approximately 54% is held by the ten largest clones. The sample consisted of blood. The receptor set was obtained from an older woman with Graves' ophthalmopathy.

This clonotype showed up many times. The CDR3 region is CASSELAGLKNIQYF. The CDR3 nucleotides are TGTGCCAGTAGCGAGCTAGCGGGCCTCAAAAACATTCAGTACTTC. The chain couples TRBV19 to TRBJ2-4, with 8 nucleotides matching TRBD2. With 6 bases clipped from V and 3 bases from J, the junction kept 7 bases outside the gene matches. The CDR3 length is 15 residues. From germline, CDR1 is LNHDA and CDR2 SQIVND (reference sequence).

The chain has TRBV19 and TRBJ1-5, with unresolved D. Germline assignment: CDR1 LNHDA and CDR2 SQIVND (reference sequence). Deletions cut 2 bases from V and 3 bases from J, with 5 bases between. The CDR3 contains 13 residues. DNA for the CDR3: TGTGCCAGTAGTATAACTCTCAATCAGCCCCAGCATTTT. Amino acids: CASSITLNQPQHF.

This sequence joins TRBV4-3 and TRBJ2-7; 8 nucleotides line up with TRBD2. V shed 0 bases and J 6 bases; nucleotides not matched to a gene: 7. Germline lookup yields CDR1 LGHNA and CDR2 YSLEER. This CDR3 spans 15 amino acids. CDR3: CASSQELTSVREQYF. The CDR3 DNA reads as TGCGCCAGCAGCCAAGAACTGACTAGCGTGCGCGAGCAGTACTTC.

This clonotype was detected only a few times. V usage is TRBV5-1 and J usage is TRBJ2-5, with no clear D. CDR1 and CDR2 from the germline V gene are SGHRS and YFSETQ. The CDR3 has 14 residues. V was clipped by 0 bases and J by 5 bases, with 11 bases between them. This chain's CDR3 is CASSLASTRETQYF. CDR3 nucleotides: TGCGCCAGCAGCTTGGCCTCTACGCGGGAGACCCAGTACTTC.

The chain combines TRBV27 with TRBJ2-5, with D maybe TRBD2 (6 bases). Trimming removed 3 bases at V and 3 bases at J, with 8 bases between. CDR3 size: 13 residues. The germline V gene encodes CDR1 MNHEY and CDR2 SMNVEV (reference sequence). In DNA, the CDR3 is TGTGCCAGCAGTTTTGGGGGGAAAGAGACCCAGTACTTC. This encodes CASSFGGKETQYF.

The V and J genes are TRBV20-1 and TRBJ1-2; 7 bases are shared with TRBD1. The germline V gene has CDR1 DFQATT and CDR2 SNEGSKA (reference sequence). The ends lost 3 bases at V and 7 bases at J; junction bases unmatched: 5. The CDR3 runs 12 residues. The CDR3 region has the DNA TGCAGTGCTAGTTTGGGACAGTCTGGCTACACCTTC. This encodes CSASLGQSGYTF.

The chain employs TRBV3-1 and TRBJ2-1, with 11 positions matching TRBD2. Per the germline V gene, CDR1 is LGHDT and CDR2 is YNNKEL (reference sequence). The CDR3 covers 17 residues. The V and J ends lost 5 bases and 14 bases, in that order; junction bases with no gene match: 20. CDR3 protein: CASSDRKRALTSGIEFF. In DNA, the CDR3 is TGTGCCAGCAGCGACCGGAAAAGGGCCCTGACTAGCGGGATTGAGTTCTTC.

In this sample, this clonotype turned up a few times. This rearrangement joins TRBV7-2 to TRBJ2-2; TRBD1 agrees at 8 bases. Germline values: CDR1 SGHTA, CDR2 FQGNSA. The CDR3 is 18 residues long. V lost 1 base, J lost 7 bases, and 14 bases stayed unmatched. As DNA, the CDR3 is TGTGCCAGCAGCTTAGTCAGGCTCCAGGGGGCGTCAAACGGGGAGCTGTTTTTT. Amino acid sequence: CASSLVRLQGASNGELFF.

This clonotype was counted only a few times. The chain employs TRBV5-1 and TRBJ2-3; D not resolved. CDR1 is SGHRS and CDR2 is YFSETQ in the germline V gene. V was trimmed by 4 bases and J by 0 bases, leaving 6 bases between them. This CDR3 region has 13 residues. This CDR3 is CASSVFSTDTQYF. For the CDR3, the DNA is TGCGCCAGCAGCGTCTTCAGCACAGATACGCAGTATTTT. The entire variable domain, with the rest obtained from reference TRBV5-1 and TRBJ2-3, is as follows: KAGVTQTPRYLIKTRGQQVTLSCSPISGHRSVSWYQQTPGQGLQFLFEYFSETQRNKGNFPGRFSGRQFSNSRSEMNVSTLELGDSALYLCASSVFSTDTQYFGPGTRLTVL.

This clonotype was seen at least ten times. The gene calls are TRBV12-3 or TRBV12-4 and TRBJ1-5; no clear D gene. Trimming removed 1 base at V and 3 bases at J, with 4 bases between. The CDR3 contains 13 residues. The CDR3 coding sequence is TGTGCCAGCAGTTTAGGGAACAATCAGCCCCAGCATTTT. This codes for CASSLGNNQPQHF.

A note on this clonotype: This may be a read error, as it is one base from a much larger clone. The chain recombines TRBV20-1 with TRBJ2-7; no definite D call. The V gene lost 3 bases and the J gene lost 3 bases, with 12 bases spanning the gap. CDR3 length: 13 residues. Germline-derived CDR1 and CDR2 are DFQATT and SNEGSKA (reference sequence). CDR3 bases: TGCAGTGCTAGTACACTAAGGGTCTACGAGCAGTACTTC. This codes for CSASTLRVYEQYF.

There are a few counts of this clonotype. The rearrangement joins TRBV9 to TRBJ1-1, with D unclear. The V gene lost 0 bases and the J gene lost 11 bases, with 11 bases spanning the gap. Germline CDR1 SGDLS, CDR2 YYNGEE. The CDR3 covers 12 residues. CDR3 residues: CASSVVSGAAFF. As DNA, the CDR3 is TGTGCCAGCAGCGTAGTTTCCGGAGCGGCTTTCTTT.

This chain uses TRBV30 with TRBJ1-4; 7 positions agree with TRBD1. The CDR3 has 15 amino acids. Trimming at V came to 1 base and at J to 10 bases, leaving 12 bases not matched to a gene. Germline values: CDR1 GTSNPN, CDR2 SVGIG (reference sequence). The DNA of the CDR3 is TGTGCCTGGAGTGGATCCGGGACAGTGCTAGGAAAACTGTTTTTT. Translation gives CAWSGSGTVLGKLFF.

A few counts support this clonotype. V and J are TRBV7-9 and TRBJ2-7, with 11 bases identical to TRBD2. This CDR3 has 14 amino acids. Germline values: CDR1 SEHNR, CDR2 FQNEAQ (reference sequence). The trim removed 5 bases at V and 3 bases at J, leaving 3 bases unmatched. Written as DNA, the CDR3 is TGTGCCAGCAGCGCACTAGCGGGAGTCTACGAGCAGTACTTC. It translates to CASSALAGVYEQYF.

This clonotype turned up a few times. J is TRBJ1-1 and V is TRBV2; TRBD1 aligns across 10 bases. The germline V gene encodes CDR1 SNHLY and CDR2 FYNNEI. Trimming removed 4 bases from V and 6 bases from J; junction bases left unmatched: 8. This CDR3 spans 15 amino acids. DNA for the CDR3: TGTGCCAGCAGTGCCTTCCCTGGGACAGGGGCTGAAGCTTTCTTT. The encoded protein is CASSAFPGTGAEAFF.

The gene calls are TRBV12-3 or TRBV12-4 and TRBJ2-7; D possibly corresponds to TRBD2 (6 bases). The CDR3 has 15 residues. The V end lost 4 bases, the J end lost 0 bases, and 13 bases lay between the germline ends. The CDR3 loop reads CASSSSGENSYEQYF. CDR3 sequence (DNA): TGTGCCAGCAGTTCATCGGGGGAGAACTCCTACGAGCAGTACTTC.

The gene calls are TRBV7-2 and TRBJ2-5, with 10 bases that match TRBD2. Trimming at V came to 1 base and at J to 4 bases, leaving 6 bases not matched to a gene. The length of the CDR3 is 16 residues. Germline assignment: CDR1 SGHTA and CDR2 FQGNSA. The CDR3 here is CASSLVPAGGGETQYF. In DNA form, the CDR3 reads TGTGCCAGCAGCTTAGTCCCAGCGGGAGGGGGAGAGACCCAGTACTTC.

The chain recombines TRBV5-4 with TRBJ1-1; 7 bases are shared with TRBD1. Looked up from germline, CDR1 is SGHNT and CDR2 is YYREEE (reference sequence). V shed 4 bases and J 7 bases; nucleotides not matched to a gene: 7. This CDR3 has 13 residues. The CDR3 DNA is TGTGCCAGCAGCCGTGGGACAGTCAGTGAAGCTTTCTTT. It translates to CASSRGTVSEAFF.

This clonotype was seen only a few times. V gene TRBV5-1 combines with J gene TRBJ2-2; TRBD1 is a possible D gene (5 bases). Germline CDR1 is SGHRS and CDR2 is YFSETQ. CDR3 length: 15 residues. With 4 bases removed from V and 2 bases from J, the gap between germline ends came to 12 bases. The CDR3 loop reads CASSQQGGNTGELFF. The CDR3 DNA follows: TGCGCCAGCAGCCAGCAGGGCGGCAACACCGGGGAGCTGTTTTTT. Based on the CDR3 plus reference TRBV5-1 and TRBJ2-2, the full variable domain is KAGVTQTPRYLIKTRGQQVTLSCSPISGHRSVSWYQQTPGQGLQFLFEYFSETQRNKGNFPGRFSGRQFSNSRSEMNVSTLELGDSALYLCASSQQGGNTGELFFGEGSRLTVL.

A note on this clonotype: Given a much more abundant clone one base away, this may be a read error. The chain employs TRBV11-2 and TRBJ2-1; D remains ambiguous. This CDR3 region has 15 residues. CDR1 is SGHAT and CDR2 is FQNNGV in the germline V gene. The CDR3 DNA reads as TGTGCCAGCAGCTACCAGGTCGGCTCCTACAATGAGCGGTTCTTC. Translated: CASSYQVGSYNERFF.

The chain employs TRBV27 and TRBJ1-2, with 7 bases identical to TRBD1. The CDR3 is 13 residues long. J gave up 8 bases and V 2 bases, and 5 bases lay outside the gene matches. Germline-derived CDR1 and CDR2 are MNHEY and SMNVEV (reference sequence). DNA of the CDR3: TGTGCCAGCAGTTTAGTCCAGGGGGGGGGCTACACCTTC. Its protein product is CASSLVQGGGYTF.

The gene calls are TRBV12-3 or TRBV12-4 and TRBJ1-4; no clear D. V lost 6 bases and J 7 bases, leaving 15 bases between the germline ends. The CDR3 length is 14 residues. DNA of the CDR3: TGTGCCAGCAGGACCTTCTCCCGGGGTGAAAAACTGTTTTTT. This codes for CASRTFSRGEKLFF.

There are many counts of this clonotype. V and J are TRBV27 and TRBJ2-7; 9 nucleotides match TRBD2. Per the germline V gene, CDR1 is MNHEY and CDR2 is SMNVEV (reference sequence). The CDR3 extends over 17 amino acids. V was clipped by 6 bases and J by 3 bases; unmatched bases: 15. The CDR3 DNA is TGTGCCAGCAGGCCCTTAGCGGGAGTTGGGGCTTACTACGAGCAGTACTTC. It yields the protein CASRPLAGVGAYYEQYF.

The CDR3 spells CSARGRGGHTEAFF. The CDR3 nucleotides are TGCAGTGCTAGAGGTAGGGGAGGACACACTGAAGCTTTCTTT. The chain combines TRBV20-1 with TRBJ1-1; TRBD1 is a possible D gene (5 bases). This CDR3 region has 14 residues. The V gene lost 1 base and the J gene lost 3 bases, with 12 bases spanning the gap. Per the germline V gene, CDR1 is DFQATT and CDR2 is SNEGSKA (reference sequence).

This clonotype was counted ten times or more. The chain employs TRBV12-3 or TRBV12-4 and TRBJ2-7; 7 bases map to TRBD2. The CDR3 spans 16 residues. V dropped 4 bases and J dropped 0; count of bases not matched to a gene: 9. CDR3 loop: CASSSIRAGLSYEQYF. CDR3 DNA: TGTGCCAGCAGTTCAATACGAGCGGGGCTCTCCTACGAGCAGTACTTC.

The genes are TRBV11-3 and TRBJ1-5, with unresolved D. Germline V gene data show CDR1 as SGHNT and CDR2 as YENEEA. The CDR3 is 11 amino acids. Deletions cut 8 bases from V and 5 bases from J, with 7 bases between. In DNA form, the CDR3 reads TGTGCCAGCGGGGTGGATCAGCCCCAGCATTTT. This codes for CASGVDQPQHF.

The chain carries TRBV10-1 and TRBJ2-3; 8 bases are a match to TRBD2. There are 18 residues in the CDR3. V lost 3 bases, J lost 3 bases, and 14 bases stayed unmatched. Germline lookup yields CDR1 WNHNN and CDR2 SYGVQD (reference sequence). The CDR3 protein is CASSEVIRREGPTDTQYF. In DNA form, the CDR3 reads TGCGCCAGCAGTGAAGTTATCCGACGGGAGGGCCCAACAGATACGCAGTATTTT.

This clonotype came up many times. The rearrangement joins TRBV2 to TRBJ1-1, with D possibly matching TRBD1 (6 bases). The germline V gene encodes CDR1 SNHLY and CDR2 FYNNEI. The CDR3 loop spans 16 amino acids. V lost 1 base to trimming and J lost 0 bases, with 12 bases between them. The CDR3 DNA is TGTGCCAGCAGTGAAGTCGACAGGCAACTGAACACTGAAGCTTTCTTT. Its translation is CASSEVDRQLNTEAFF.

This clonotype was observed a handful of times. The chain links TRBV19 to TRBJ1-4; no clear D gene. V was clipped by 3 bases and J by 4 bases, with 9 bases between them. Per germline, CDR1 LNHDA and CDR2 SQIVND (reference sequence). This CDR3 region has 14 residues. The chain's CDR3 is CASSIVEFNEKLFF. CDR3 coding DNA: TGTGCCAGTAGTATTGTGGAATTTAATGAAAAACTGTTTTTT.